The 21 T cell receptor beta chains below come from one sample, sequenced in a study of T cell repertoires in ileal Crohn's disease. Sequencing was performed with immunoSEQ multiplex PCR; in TCRdb, only in-frame clones are kept and a portion is missing. The data contain some 5,900 clones, around 85% of them singletons. The specimen was ileal tissue. These receptors originate from an adult with Crohn's disease.

The V gene is TRBV19, the J gene TRBJ1-4; D unclear. CDR1 is LNHDA and CDR2 is SQIVND in the germline V gene (reference sequence). This CDR3 has 15 residues. V was pared by 4 bases and J by 0 bases, with 9 bases between. CDR3 amino acids: CASSNGPATNEKLFF. DNA for the CDR3: TGTGCCAGTAGTAATGGGCCCGCAACTAATGAAAAACTGTTTTTT.

This clone has a single count. The chain employs TRBV5-4 and TRBJ2-3; 11 nucleotides match TRBD2. V dropped 3 bases and J dropped 1; count of bases not matched to a gene: 4. Germline loops: CDR1 SGHNT, CDR2 YYREEE (reference sequence). The CDR3 sequence is 16 residues long. DNA of the CDR3: TGTGCCAGCAGCTGGGTAGCGGGGGGGGGCACAGATACGCAGTATTTT. Translation gives CASSWVAGGGTDTQYF.

V usage is TRBV7-2 and J usage is TRBJ2-5; perhaps TRBD2 as D (5 bases). Germline V CDR1 and CDR2: SGHTA, FQGNSA. Trimming cost V 3 bases and J 3 bases, with 11 bases left between them. This CDR3 is built from 14 residues. As DNA, the CDR3 is TGTGCCAGCAGCTTTGATTTCGGGGAAGAGACCCAGTACTTC. Protein sequence: CASSFDFGEETQYF. Together with reference TRBV7-2 and TRBJ2-5, the CDR3 gives the full variable domain: GAGVSQSPSNKVTEKGKDVELRCDPISGHTALYWYRQSLGQGLEFLIYFQGNSAPDKSGLPSDRFSAERTGGSVSTLTIQRTQQEDSAVYLCASSFDFGEETQYFGPGTRLLVL.

This chain links TRBV9 with TRBJ1-6; 7 bases are a match to TRBD1. There are 16 residues in the CDR3. The germline gives CDR1 SGDLS, CDR2 YYNGEE. V dropped 3 bases and J dropped 3; count of bases not matched to a gene: 6. The chain's CDR3 is CASSGQGQSYNSPLHF. The CDR3 DNA sequence: TGTGCCAGCAGCGGCCAGGGACAGAGCTATAATTCACCCCTCCACTTT. Full variable domain (missing parts from reference TRBV9 and TRBJ1-6): DSGVTQTPKHLITATGQRVTLRCSPRSGDLSVYWYQQSLDQGLQFLIQYYNGEERAKGNILERFSAQQFPDLHSELNLSSLELGDSALYFCASSGQGQSYNSPLHFGNGTRLTVT.

CDR3 amino acids: CASSEIKLAGETQYF. CDR3 DNA sequence: TGTGCCAGCAGTGAAATAAAACTAGCCGGAGAGACCCAGTACTTC. V usage is TRBV2 and J usage is TRBJ2-5, with a weak D call TRBD2 (6 bases). The length of the CDR3 is 15 residues. Germline CDR1 is SNHLY and CDR2 is FYNNEI. V lost 2 bases and J lost 4, with 14 bases in between.

The chain couples TRBV19 to TRBJ1-1; possibly TRBD1 for D (5 bases). The V gene lost 6 bases and the J gene lost 1 base, with 18 bases spanning the gap. CDR3 length equals 16 residues. From germline, CDR1 is LNHDA and CDR2 SQIVND (reference sequence). The DNA of the CDR3 is TGTGCCAGTAGCAAGGGCACGGGGGGTGGGAACACTGAAGCTTTCTTT. It is translated as CASSKGTGGGNTEAFF.

The gene calls are TRBV30 and TRBJ1-6; 7 positions match TRBD1. The CDR3 runs to 13 residues. V gave up 7 bases and J gave up 7 bases; unmatched junction bases: 7. CDR1 is GTSNPN, CDR2 SVGIG, per germline (reference sequence). For the CDR3, the DNA is TGTGCCTCTCGGGACAGAACAAATTCACCCCTCCACTTT. Residues: CASRDRTNSPLHF.

This chain joins TRBV5-1 and TRBJ2-5; 9 positions agree with TRBD1. J lost 1 base, V lost 5 bases, and 12 bases had no gene match. Germline-derived CDR1 and CDR2 are SGHRS and YFSETQ. This CDR3 is built from 17 residues. The CDR3 bases are TGCGCCAGCAGAGGGGGGGGACAGGGCCCAAGCCAAGAGACCCAGTACTTC. Residues: CASRGGGQGPSQETQYF.

This chain links TRBV4-1 with TRBJ1-2; tentative D call: TRBD1 (6 bases). Trimming stripped 1 base from V and 13 bases from J, with 13 bases between. Per germline, CDR1 MGHRA and CDR2 YSYEKL. This CDR3 is 12 amino acids long. In DNA, the CDR3 is TGCGCCAGCAGCCAAGGGGCAGGGGAAATCACCTTC. It codes for CASSQGAGEITF.

The chain recombines TRBV5-8 with TRBJ1-4; D ambiguous. This CDR3 is 13 amino acids long. Germline assignment: CDR1 SGHTS and CDR2 YDEGEE. Trimming removed 3 bases from V and 5 bases from J, with 8 bases in between. CDR3 residues: CASSSFGNEKLFF. As DNA, the CDR3 is TGTGCCAGCAGCTCTTTCGGGAATGAAAAACTGTTTTTT.

V usage is TRBV27 and J usage is TRBJ1-5; D unresolved. Trimming removed 2 bases at V and 4 bases at J, with 12 bases between. This CDR3 has 15 amino acids. In germline, CDR1 is MNHEY, CDR2 SMNVEV (reference sequence). The CDR3 DNA reads TGTGCCAGCAGTTTAAACGGACTGATTAATCAGCCCCAGCATTTT. The encoded protein is CASSLNGLINQPQHF.

In DNA, the CDR3 is TGTGCCAGCAGTCCTGCGGACAGGGGTGGCTACGAGCAGTACTTC. It is translated as CASSPADRGGYEQYF. The chain joins TRBV28 to TRBJ2-7, with 9 bases identical to TRBD1. The CDR3 contains 15 residues. From germline, CDR1 is MDHEN and CDR2 SYDVKM. V was pared by 5 bases and J by 3 bases, with 8 bases of the junction left unmatched.

This clone has only a few counts. The chain couples TRBV7-9 to TRBJ1-3; possibly TRBD1 for D (6 bases). CDR1 and CDR2 from the germline V gene are SEHNR and FQNEAQ (reference sequence). Trimming cost V 0 bases and J 0 bases, with 15 bases left between them. There are 18 residues in the CDR3. Written as DNA, the CDR3 is TGTGCCAGCAGCTTAGCCCCGACAGGCCGGGGCTCTGGAAACACCATATATTTT. Protein product: CASSLAPTGRGSGNTIYF.

This chain joins TRBV19 and TRBJ2-1, with 8 bases fitting TRBD1. The CDR3 has 14 residues. V lost 2 bases and J lost 7; bases outside the gene matches: 4. In germline, CDR1 is LNHDA, CDR2 SQIVND (reference sequence). The CDR3 coding sequence is TGTGCCAGTAGTATACAGGGGGCGGGAAATGAGCAGTTCTTC. This codes for CASSIQGAGNEQFF.

The CDR3 sequence is CALNSGGAGETQYF. The CDR3 DNA reads TGTGCCCTGAATAGCGGGGGGGCGGGGGAGACCCAGTACTTC. The rearrangement links TRBV30 to TRBJ2-5, with 11 bases aligning to TRBD2. This CDR3 is 14 amino acids long. Germline trimming cut 8 bases from V and 5 bases from J; bases unmatched to any gene: 10. Looked up from germline, CDR1 is GTSNPN and CDR2 is SVGIG (reference sequence).

This sequence joins TRBV6-1 and TRBJ1-6; D is uncertain. The V end lost 1 base, the J end lost 10 bases, and 5 bases lay between the germline ends. The CDR3 spans 12 residues. Germline assignment: CDR1 MNHNS and CDR2 SASEGT. The CDR3 protein is CASSEVKSPLHF. CDR3 in DNA: TGTGCCAGCAGTGAAGTTAAATCACCCCTCCACTTT.

This sequence joins TRBV13 and TRBJ2-7, with TRBD1 matching over 7 bases. From germline, CDR1 is PRHDT and CDR2 FYEKMQ (reference sequence). The V gene end was trimmed by 2 bases and the J gene end by 0 bases; junction bases not matched to a gene: 1. The CDR3 has 14 residues. The CDR3 DNA reads TGTGCCAGCAGCTTACCAGGGGGCTCCTACGAGCAGTACTTC. It encodes CASSLPGGSYEQYF.

V gene TRBV30 combines with J gene TRBJ1-4; D gene uncertain. The germline CDR1 and CDR2 sequences are GTSNPN and SVGIG (reference sequence). V gave up 3 bases and J gave up 4 bases, with 9 bases separating them. The CDR3 runs 13 residues. The CDR3 DNA is TGTGCCTGGAGGGGCCAAGTTAATGAAAAACTGTTTTTT. Amino acid sequence: CAWRGQVNEKLFF.

This clone came up once. This CDR3 reads CASSHIQGQGALEQYF. CDR3 coding DNA: TGTGCCAGCAGCCATATTCAAGGACAGGGAGCGTTGGAGCAGTACTTC. The chain carries TRBV7-9 and TRBJ2-7; 8 nucleotides align to TRBD1. The germline CDR1 and CDR2 sequences are SEHNR and FQNEAQ (reference sequence). J was trimmed by 7 bases and V by 5 bases; bases with no gene match: 16. The CDR3 contains 16 residues.

This CDR3 reads CASGEGGANYGYTF. The CDR3 nucleotides read TGTGCCAGTGGGGAGGGGGGAGCTAACTATGGCTACACCTTC. The chain employs TRBV28 and TRBJ1-2, with D perhaps TRBD1 (6 bases). V was cut by 9 bases and J by 0 bases, with 14 bases left in between. The germline V gene has CDR1 MDHEN and CDR2 SYDVKM. There are 14 residues in the CDR3.

This sequence joins TRBV4-1 and TRBJ1-1; 10 nucleotides agree with TRBD1. The V gene's germline CDR1 is MGHRA and CDR2 YSYEKL. The CDR3 contains 15 residues. The V gene end was trimmed by 4 bases and the J gene end by 5 bases; junction bases not matched to a gene: 7. The CDR3 DNA is TGCGCCAGCAGCCCAACTGACAGGGGGCGGACTGAAGCTTTCTTT. Amino acids: CASSPTDRGRTEAFF.